Presented here are 10 T cell receptor beta chains from one specimen sequenced in a study of blood T cell repertoires in COVID-19 (TCRdb year 2020). Library preparation was by the immunoSEQ multiplex PCR assay. TCRdb retrieved this table from immuneACCESS and kept in-frame rearrangements only. Not all clones are present; in checked studies, unresolved V genes account for under half, and no reason is known for the remainder. Across this sample there are 300,000 to 400,000 clones, with roughly 86% seen only once. The ten largest account for around 7.9% of the sample. Sequenced input: peripheral blood. These receptors originate from a woman between 70 and 85 years old with COVID-19, enrolled during active disease.

The chain employs TRBV10-1 and TRBJ1-1, with a possible D match to TRBD1 (5 bases). With 5 bases removed from V and 1 base from J, the gap between germline ends came to 11 bases. CDR3 size: 14 residues. CDR1 and CDR2 from the germline V gene are WNHNN and SYGVQD (reference sequence). The CDR3 is CASSLGRANTEAFF. For the CDR3, the DNA is TGCGCCAGCAGTCTGGGCAGGGCGAACACTGAAGCTTTCTTT.

The V call is TRBV2, the J call TRBJ2-2; a weak D match, TRBD1 (6 bases). Trimming removed 6 bases from V and 2 bases from J, with 10 bases in between. The CDR3 sequence is 14 residues long. Germline V gene data show CDR1 as SNHLY and CDR2 as FYNNEI. The CDR3 DNA reads as TGTGCCAGCAGGAAGGACAGAAACACCGGGGAGCTGTTTTTT. As protein: CASRKDRNTGELFF.

This clone was observed a few times. The chain is built from TRBV5-5 and TRBJ2-7; D ambiguous. Trimming left V 1 base short and J 6 bases short, with 8 bases between. The CDR3 has 12 residues. From germline, CDR1 is SGHKS and CDR2 YYEKEE (reference sequence). DNA of the CDR3: TGTGCCAGCAGCTTGCTGGGCTCCGAGCAGTACTTC. It translates to CASSLLGSEQYF.

V is TRBV27 and J is TRBJ1-1; 10 bases match TRBD1. The CDR3 loop spans 17 amino acids. The germline V gene encodes CDR1 MNHEY and CDR2 SMNVEV (reference sequence). Losses at the gene ends were 5 bases for V and 7 bases for J; bases not matched to a gene: 16. Here the CDR3 reads CASSPLGQGRLSIEAFF. CDR3 nucleotide sequence: TGTGCCAGCAGTCCCCTGGGACAGGGGAGATTGAGCATTGAAGCTTTCTTT.

This clone came up once. The genes are TRBV5-1 and TRBJ2-3; the match to TRBD2 covers 7 bases. With 0 bases clipped from V and 0 bases from J, the junction kept 4 bases outside the gene matches. Germline V gives CDR1 SGHRS, CDR2 YFSETQ. CDR3 length: 16 residues. DNA of the CDR3: TGCGCCAGCAGCTTGGGCGGGGGACCCAGCACAGATACGCAGTATTTT. Translating gives CASSLGGGPSTDTQYF.

V and J are TRBV12-3 or TRBV12-4 and TRBJ1-2; 7 bases are a match to TRBD1. V lost 5 bases to trimming and J lost 4 bases; unmatched junction nucleotides: 4. CDR3 length equals 13 residues. The CDR3 sequence is CASSRGGGYGYTF. In nucleotides, the CDR3 is TGTGCCAGCAGTCGAGGGGGCGGCTATGGCTACACCTTC.

The rearrangement links TRBV10-3 to TRBJ2-7, with a weak D call TRBD2 (6 bases). The CDR3 extends over 12 amino acids. Deletions cut 10 bases from V and 2 bases from J, with 12 bases between. CDR1 ENHRY and CDR2 SYGVKD come from the germline V gene. In nucleotides, the CDR3 is TGTGCCACGACTAGTCCCCCCTACGAGCAGTACTTC. Amino acids: CATTSPPYEQYF.

The chain joins TRBV6-2 or TRBV6-3 to TRBJ2-3; 7 bases map to TRBD2. Germline V lookup: CDR1 MNHEY, CDR2 SVGEGT. The CDR3 is 17 amino acids. Germline trimming cut 4 bases from V and 1 base from J; bases unmatched to any gene: 11. In DNA form, the CDR3 reads TGTGCCAGCAGTTGGGGGGGGAGAGGAGGGGGCACAGATACGCAGTATTTT. Translation gives CASSWGGRGGGTDTQYF.

CDR3 nucleotides: TGTGCCAGCTCACCAACATCAAACACCATATATTTT. Its translation is CASSPTSNTIYF. The V call is TRBV18, the J call TRBJ1-3; D remains ambiguous. The V gene lost 2 bases and the J gene lost 6 bases, with 5 bases spanning the gap. Germline values: CDR1 KGHSH, CDR2 LQKENI. The CDR3 runs 12 residues.

The chain joins TRBV7-9 to TRBJ1-2; 10 nucleotides line up with TRBD1. The CDR3 covers 13 residues. CDR1 is SEHNR and CDR2 is FQNEAQ in the germline V gene (reference sequence). The trim removed 5 bases at V and 7 bases at J, leaving 4 bases unmatched. The CDR3 loop reads CASSPGTGAGYTF. The CDR3 DNA follows: TGTGCCAGCAGCCCCGGGACAGGGGCTGGCTACACCTTC. Looking up the rest from reference TRBV7-9 and TRBJ1-2 gives the full variable domain: DTGVSQNPRHKITKRGQNVTFRCDPISEHNRLYWYRQTLGQGPEFLTYFQNEAQLEKSRLLSDRFSAERPKGSFSTLEIQRTEQGDSAMYLCASSPGTGAGYTFGSGTRLTVV.